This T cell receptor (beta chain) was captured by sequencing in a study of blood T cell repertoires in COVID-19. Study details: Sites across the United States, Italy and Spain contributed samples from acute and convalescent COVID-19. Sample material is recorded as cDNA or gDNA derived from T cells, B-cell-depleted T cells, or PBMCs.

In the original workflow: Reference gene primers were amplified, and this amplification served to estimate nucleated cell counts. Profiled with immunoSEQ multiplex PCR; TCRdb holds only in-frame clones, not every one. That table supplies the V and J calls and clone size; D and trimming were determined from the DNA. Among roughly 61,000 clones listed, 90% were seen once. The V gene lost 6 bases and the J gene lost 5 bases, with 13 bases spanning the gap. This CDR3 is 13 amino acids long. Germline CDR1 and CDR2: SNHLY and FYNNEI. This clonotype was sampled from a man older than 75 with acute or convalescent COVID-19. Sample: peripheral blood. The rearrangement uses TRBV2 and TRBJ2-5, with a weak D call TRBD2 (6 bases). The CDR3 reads CASSGDLWETQYF. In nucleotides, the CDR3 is TGTGCCAGCAGCGGGGACTTATGGGAGACCCAGTACTTC.